This paragraph reports one T cell receptor beta chain. Its antigen is unknown. Per-base quality was not reported, and no clone a single base away is much larger than it. To prepare the library, the immunoSEQ multiplex PCR assay was applied. A mixture of 60 forward primers for TCR Vbeta segments and 13 reverse primers for TCR Jbeta segments was used in the multiplex PCR. The CDR3 region of rearranged TCR beta genes was amplified from genomic DNA by a multiplex PCR assay. Amplified TCR beta libraries were sequenced as 87-base-pair reads on the Illumina HiSeq System. The study's own analysis went as follows. Across the 670 or so repertoires, a later analysis counted approximately 75 million unique TCR beta chains, roughly 11 million of which were shared by at least two donors. A nearest-neighbor algorithm error-corrected the raw reads and collapsed the reads into unique sequences, merging closely related sequences to remove PCR and sequencing errors. V, D and J gene segments were assigned by aligning CDR3 sequences to IMGT reference sequences. For a sequence to be retained, a match of at least six nucleotides to both a V gene segment and a J gene segment was required. A rearrangement counted as productive if the CDR3 had no stop codons and remained in frame with V and J, and every other rearrangement counted as non-productive. CDR3 was defined by IMGT convention, running from the second conserved V-encoded cysteine to the conserved J-encoded phenylalanine. The earlier analysis of a few hundred of the donors excluded any sequence lacking an unambiguous match to a single V gene segment. An earlier analysis of some 500 of the donors classified V segments as functional when productive rearrangements were above 56.7% and as segregating when the standard deviation between donors was above 5%. A statistical classification framework was built for diagnosing cytomegalovirus status from the catalog of TCR beta chain sequences. In a later analysis, TCR nucleotide sequences were compared against IMGT/GENE-DB human TR gene sequences so that V and J genes could be assigned. In a later analysis, CDR3 sequences and most-parsimonious VDJ recombination scenarios were assigned using the TCRdist pipeline. In a later analysis, each TCR beta chain was defined by its CDR3 amino acid sequence together with its V-gene family, and reads without a unique V-gene family were excluded. As a way to deal with suspected cross-contamination and a sequencing artifact, a later analysis dropped more than 500 nucleotide sequences that were highly shared and had low generation probability. A later analysis calculated a clonal expansion index for each public chain from normalized within-repertoire ranks of inferred template counts. In a later analysis, generation probabilities were computed with a VDJ recombination model fitted to out-of-frame rearrangements, and the resulting probabilities were checked against IGoR. Hypergeometric tests were used in a later analysis to score TCR-TCR, TCR-HLA and TCR-CMV co-occurrence, with a repertoire-size bias correction applied to the TCR pairs. False discovery rates were estimated in a later analysis by permuting HLA or CMV assignments 20 times. A later analysis grouped co-occurring TCRs with DBSCAN, adding TCRdist sequence similarity when clustering within HLA-allele-positive subsets. Repertoires with fewer than 30,000 or more than 120,000 public chains were left out of co-occurrence clustering, as were several repertoires with anomalous nucleotide sharing. The immuneACCESS repertoire file appears here via TCRdb, limited to in-frame rearrangements. These files lack a portion of the clones; in checked studies, under half of the deficit traces to unresolved V genes, and the cause of the others is not known. That table is the source of V, J and clone size, and D and trimming were worked out from the DNA. The sample includes around 130,000 clones, with over 75% observed a single time. The ten top clones hold under 6% of the sample.

V is reduced by 2 bases and J by 5 bases, leaving a spacing of 13 bases between them. The CDR3 goes from the cysteine to the phenylalanine over 13 residues. Left in the record is the CDR3 DNA by itself, 39 bases read in frame from the first base. As encoded in the germline V gene, CDR1 is SQVTM while CDR2 is ANQGSEA. This record comes from a study of cytomegalovirus exposure and HLA in healthy donors (dated by TCRdb to the late 2010s). About the investigation overall: An earlier analysis of roughly 500 of the donors reported about 250 Gb of sequence data and some 120 million unique TCR beta sequences from some 180 million T cells. An early release covering about 600 HLA-typed donors comprised about 290 gigabases of sequencing data and 85 million to 100 million unique TCR sequences. Of the roughly 400 genotyped donors, less than 90% were placed in the genetic ancestry cluster associated with self-reported Caucasian donors. The aim of the study was to test whether cataloging public T cell receptors could identify signatures of past pathogen exposure. The study profiled the T cell repertoires of about 720 subjects by immunosequencing and related them to cytomegalovirus serostatus. A separate validation cohort of 100 to 150 different subjects was used in addition to the 666-subject first cohort. To predict cytomegalovirus infection status, the study combined high-throughput TCR immunosequencing, statistical association of individual TCRs with disease status, and machine learning. A later analysis re-examined previously published TCR beta repertoires from several hundred donors and added high-resolution HLA genotyping to investigate patterns of TCR occurrence. Rather than using new phenotypic data, the later analysis identified candidate immune exposures from TCR beta sequences and from how often those sequences occurred across donors. To decide whether each TCR beta V gene segment behaved as functional or pseudogenic, an earlier analysis of several hundred of the donors relied on high-throughput TCR beta sequencing. Donor age, sex, ethnicity and CMV serostatus were collected together with the repertoire data. In a later genetic analysis, genome-wide SNP genotypes for about 55% of the 666 donors were used, and that subset was treated as a discovery cohort. All discovery cohort repertoires had been generated using a single sequencing platform. Class I and class II HLA loci were covered by the typing at four-digit resolution. Typing coverage differed by locus: A, B, C, DRB1 and DQB1 were typed in about 620-640 donors, DQA1 in about 560, DPA1 in around 600, and DPB1 in 400 to 480. About five DR-DQ haplotypes were handled as single units for association and clustering, since linkage in the cohort was strong. Across some 400 genotyped donors of the cohort, an average of about 200,000 unique TCR beta nucleotide sequences per donor were sequenced, and 15% to 20% of those sequences were non-productive. Study-wide conclusions, independent of this receptor: Three of the identified cytomegalovirus-associated TCR beta chains were confirmed in vitro to be specific for cytomegalovirus antigens. CMV serostatus was the only immune exposure information available for the cohort. The 87-base-pair reads could not distinguish some IMGT-functional V segments, including TRBV6-2 and TRBV6-3, so those segments were excluded. The study listed around 160 TCR beta chains as associated with cytomegalovirus. Compared with the 666-donor mean, donors in an Asian-associated ancestry cluster had fewer N-insertions in productive TCRs, according to a later genetic analysis. In an earlier analysis of 587 of the donors, most TCR beta V segments appeared in productive rearrangements about 87% or about 30% of the time, broadly matching IMGT annotations. Linkage disequilibrium might explain the correlated functional status among segregating V segments, but an unknown experimental factor could not be excluded. According to a later analysis, TCR association rates differed among HLA loci, with DRB1 alleles showing the most associated TCRs and HLA-C alleles showing the fewest. Because some donors lacked HLA typing at each locus, the association tests relied only on the typed subset. Because counts were too low, around 17 rarely observed V segments, including chromosome 9 orphons, were left out of the earlier analysis of 587 of the donors. In a later analysis, several top co-occurrence clusters were reported to appear linked to parvovirus B19, influenza, CMV and Epstein-Barr virus. V-gene and J-gene trimming of TCR beta chains was associated with a missense DCLRE1C variant in a later genetic analysis, and the association was replicated in an independent cohort. According to a later analysis, most CMV-associated TCR beta chains appeared to be HLA-restricted, and the HLA associations seemed to be driven largely by CMV exposure. Most TCR sequences were seen in very few donors, while some public TCRs were found in many individuals. A cluster of highly shared sequence variants was judged likely to be a technical artifact of the sequencing pipeline. Roughly uniform sequencing depth across donors was assumed in presence/absence analyses, although this assumption may not hold. According to the authors, the approach could potentially be generalized to other disease states and immunological phenotypes. A further reported finding was that TCR beta sequences accurately predicted the HLA-A and HLA-B alleles for most subjects in the first cohort. The classifier was reported to diagnose cytomegalovirus status with high specificity and sensitivity in both the original cohort and the validation cohort. A later analysis found that HLA-associated TCR beta chains were more clonally expanded and had lower generation probabilities than equally common non-associated chains. Strong co-occurrence of HLA alleles, especially DR and DQ, made assigning TCR associations to individual alleles difficult. At a false discovery rate of 0.05, a later analysis linked 16,951 TCR beta sequences to specific HLA alleles. The cohort was sequenced for TCR beta chains only, and without alpha or paired-chain data the features that could be detected were limited.

The cohort was made up of 500 to 850 healthy bone marrow donors. Cohort members were all nominally healthy when sampled, although unrecorded immune exposures were likely present. The donor was CMV seronegative and was included in the group of 352 seronegative cohort members. A peripheral blood sample was collected from each donor, and TCR beta sequencing was performed on peripheral blood mononuclear cells. Genomic DNA was extracted from the blood cell samples with the Qiagen DNeasy Blood Extraction Kit. Sequenced input: PBMCs. This sequence originates from a man under 40 in good health and CMV-seronegative. The chain is made from TRBV29-1 and TRBJ2-7, and the D gene may be TRBD2, 5 bases matching. For the CDR3, the sequence is CSVEFRGTNEQYF. The nucleotide sequence reads TGCAGCGTTGAATTTCGGGGTACCAACGAGCAGTACTTC.